This T cell receptor beta chain was identified during a study of OX40 agonist ivuxolimab in advanced cancers. About the research overall: Patients were treated with ivuxolimab, an agonistic anti-OX40 (CD134) antibody. Study results and caveats: Among the lowest peripheral clonal expansion occurred in 0.1-3.0 mg/kg partial responders. The study did not work out the antigen specificity of the expanded peripheral T cells.

The table came from immunoSEQ multiplex PCR; TCRdb's copy has only in-frame clones and leaves some out. The profile shows tens of thousands of clones, 65% to 85% of them singletons. This clone came up a few times. Its cognate antigen is unknown. Losses at the gene ends were 1 base for V and 7 bases for J; bases not matched to a gene: 6. CDR1 LGHNA and CDR2 YNFKEQ come from the germline V gene. This CDR3 has 14 amino acids. The sequence was obtained from an adult with an advanced solid tumor such as melanoma, head and neck, liver or kidney cancer. The material was CD4+ or CD8+ T cells sorted from blood, obtained in a trial of the OX40 agonist ivuxolimab. The chain carries TRBV4-2 and TRBJ1-2; 7 nucleotides line up with TRBD1. The CDR3 coding sequence is TGTGCCAGCAGCCAAGGGGGACAGATCGGTGGCTACACCTTC. It codes for CASSQGGQIGGYTF.